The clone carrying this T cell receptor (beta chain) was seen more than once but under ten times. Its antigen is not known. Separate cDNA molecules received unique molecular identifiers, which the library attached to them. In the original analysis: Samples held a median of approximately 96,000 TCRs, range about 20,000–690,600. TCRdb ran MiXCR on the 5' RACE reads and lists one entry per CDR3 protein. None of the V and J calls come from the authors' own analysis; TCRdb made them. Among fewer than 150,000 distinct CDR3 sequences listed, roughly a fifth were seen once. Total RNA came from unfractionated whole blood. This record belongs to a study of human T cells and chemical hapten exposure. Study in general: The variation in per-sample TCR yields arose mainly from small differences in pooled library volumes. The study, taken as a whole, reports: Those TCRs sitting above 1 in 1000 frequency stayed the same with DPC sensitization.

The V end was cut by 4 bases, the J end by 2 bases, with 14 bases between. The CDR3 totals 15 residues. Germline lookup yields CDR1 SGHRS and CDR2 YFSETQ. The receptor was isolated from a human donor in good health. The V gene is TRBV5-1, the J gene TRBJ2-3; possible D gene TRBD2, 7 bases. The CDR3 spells CASSTGTIFTDTQYF. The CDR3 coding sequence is TGCGCCAGCAGCACAGGGACTATCTTCACAGATACGCAGTATTTT.